Listed below are T cell receptor beta chains from one sample, sequenced in a study of T cell changes during pregnancy in multiple sclerosis. Repertoires were generated with immunoSEQ multiplex PCR, while TCRdb's copy carries only in-frame clones and drops some. The repertoire holds some 100,000 clones, with approximately 94% as singletons. Sequences were derived from peripheral blood, sampled before pregnancy. The receptor set was obtained from a female donor with multiple sclerosis, enrolled in a pregnancy study. Each CDR3 is given with its conserved first and last residue. A D gene is named only where the DNA matches it firmly. Only some rows state a clone size, as once, few, many or a class for expanded clones.

>.|TRBJ2-7|TRBV27|TRBD1
TGTGCCAGCAGTCCTCTCCCGGGACAGGGGGCAGGCGAGCAGTACTTC
CASSPLPGQGAGEQYF
>.|TRBJ2-1|TRBV7-6|TRBD2
TGTGCCAGCAGCTCAACTAGCGGTTTTCTACACAATGAGCAGTTCTTC
CASSSTSGFLHNEQFF
>.|TRBJ2-3|TRBV30|TRBD2
TGTGCCTGGAGTGCTACTAAGAGCGGGAATGCGCAGTATTTT
CAWSATKSGNAQYF
>.|TRBJ1-2|TRBV29-1|.
TGCAGCGTTGAGCCGGAGGGGCCCTATGGCTACACCTTC
CSVEPEGPYGYTF
>.|TRBJ2-7|TRBV7-9|.
TGTGCCAGCAGCCCCCCCGCCAGCTCCTACGAGCAGTACTTC
CASSPPASSYEQYF
>.|TRBJ2-3|TRBV19|.
TGTGCCAGTACTTTAGGCAGGGGAACGGCCGATACGCAGTATTTT
CASTLGRGTADTQYF
>.|TRBJ1-5|TRBV2|TRBD1
TGTGCCAGCAGAGGGACAGGGAATAGCAATCAGCCCCAGCATTTT
CASRGTGNSNQPQHF
>.|TRBJ2-7|TRBV10-1|.
TGCGCCAGCAGTGAGTCAGGAGTTGGCAACATGCCCCCCTACGAGCAGTACTTC
CASSESGVGNMPPYEQYF
>once|TRBJ2-1|TRBV27|TRBD2
TGTGCCAGCAGTTCCCCCTGGCTAGCGGGAGTGCACAATGAGCAGTTCTTC
CASSSPWLAGVHNEQFF
>.|TRBJ2-3|TRBV5-1|TRBD1
TGCGCCAGCAGCTTCGGGACAGGGCCAGATACGCAGTATTTT
CASSFGTGPDTQYF
>.|TRBJ1-5|TRBV28|.
TGTGCCAGCGCGACAGGACTTATACCCCAGCATTTT
CASATGLIPQHF
>.|TRBJ2-3|TRBV9|.
TGTGCCAGCAGCGTAGGGGGGGAAGATACGCAGTATTTT
CASSVGGEDTQYF
>.|TRBJ2-2|TRBV13|.
TGTGCCAGCACCAACAATCGCTGGAGAATTCGAGGCGGGCTGTTTTTT
CASTNNRWRIRGGLFF
>once|TRBJ1-1|TRBV5-4|.
TGTGCCAGCAGCTTGGGAACGGTCGCAACTGAAGCTTTCTTT
CASSLGTVATEAFF
>.|TRBJ2-1|TRBV6-5|TRBD2
TGTGCCAGCAGAGCGGGAGGAGGAAATGAGCAGTTCTTC
CASRAGGGNEQFF
>.|TRBJ1-3|TRBV11-2|.
TGTGCCAGCAGCTTCGTCGGGGATGCCCTTAGAAACACCATATATTTT
CASSFVGDALRNTIYF
>.|TRBJ2-5|TRBV12-5|TRBD2
TGTGCTAGTGGGCCCGGGACTAGCGGACAAGAGACCCAGTACTTC
CASGPGTSGQETQYF
>.|TRBJ2-5|TRBV4-1|TRBD1
TGCGCCAGCAGCCACCCCCGGGACAGGGGAGAGACCCAGTACTTC
CASSHPRDRGETQYF
>.|TRBJ1-3|TRBV7-9|.
TGTGCCAGCAGCCCCGACAGATTTTGGGACACCATATATTTT
CASSPDRFWDTIYF
>.|TRBJ2-3|TRBV7-9|TRBD2
TGTGCCAGCCTCGTTAGCGGGGCGGGGACAGATACGCAGTATTTT
CASLVSGAGTDTQYF
>.|TRBJ2-7|TRBV7-2|.
TGTGCCAGCAGCCTGCTTAGTGGTTCTGCCGAGCAGTACTTC
CASSLLSGSAEQYF
>.|TRBJ2-7|TRBV28|.
TGTGCCAGCAGTTTCAGTGGCGGTTCCTACGAGCAGTACTTC
CASSFSGGSYEQYF
>.|TRBJ2-3|TRBV6-5|.
TGTGCCAGCAGACCGGGCGGGGCTTATACGCAGTATTTT
CASRPGGAYTQYF
>.|TRBJ2-5|TRBV19|TRBD1
TGTGCCAGTAGTTCGGGACAGGGGTGGGGGGAGACCCAGTACTTC
CASSSGQGWGETQYF
>.|TRBJ2-1|TRBV6-1|TRBD2
TGTGCCAGCAGTGCGGTAGCGGGAGCTTACAATGAGCAGTTCTTC
CASSAVAGAYNEQFF
>.|TRBJ2-1|TRBV28|TRBD2
TGTGCCAGCAGTTTAGGCCCGTCTTTAGCGGGAGGGCCGGGCGATGAGCAGTTCTTC
CASSLGPSLAGGPGDEQFF
>once|TRBJ1-1|TRBV10-2|.
TGCGCCAGCAGTGACAGGGGTGTTACTGAAGCTTTCTTT
CASSDRGVTEAFF
>few|TRBJ1-1|TRBV6-5|TRBD1
TGTGCCAGCAGCTTAGACAGGGCTGAAGCTTTCTTT
CASSLDRAEAFF
>.|TRBJ2-7|TRBV18|.
TGTGCCAGCTCACCACAAGCACTTGGACAGAGGAGCGAGCAGTACTTC
CASSPQALGQRSEQYF